This TCR beta chain was observed in a study of human T cells and chemical hapten exposure. In the study overall: Subjects had 2% DPC placed on about 2 cm by about 2 cm of upper inner arm skin for sensitization. The study patch tested 0.01% DPC on the upper back and read results at 6 days. Patients, mostly women, had alopecia areata, alopecia totalis or alopecia universalis.

Documented time point: pre-sensitization, week 0. Treatment given: therapeutic diphenylcyclopropenone sensitization with weekly scalp DPC. Blood collection took place prior to placing each patch test. With 4 bases removed from V and 4 bases from J, the gap between germline ends came to 19 bases. The CDR3 is 16 residues long. Per germline, CDR1 MNHNS and CDR2 SASEGT. MiXCR, run by TCRdb on the RACE reads, gives a single entry per CDR3 protein. The repertoire consists of 35,000 to 50,000 distinct CDR3 sequences, with under 12% occurring once and the leading ten covering about 6.5%. This clonotype was counted many times.

V and J are TRBV6-1 and TRBJ1-2, with a weak D call TRBD1 (6 bases). Sequenced here: whole blood, sampled in connection with sensitization to the hapten diphenylcyclopropenone (DPC). This clonotype was obtained from a man in his thirties or forties with alopecia areata. Some clones in this sample may be carry-over from other donors' samples. CDR3 sequence: CASSAELRGFGYGYTF. Written as DNA, the CDR3 is TGTGCCAGCAGTGCGGAACTCAGGGGCTTTGGCTATGGCTACACCTTC.